The rows below give T cell receptor beta chains drawn from one sample of a study of T cell responses to AZD1222 COVID-19 vaccine. The data were produced by immunoSEQ multiplex PCR, yet TCRdb's version contains in-frame clones alone and is incomplete. This sample yields around 140,000 clones, of which approximately 89% are seen a single time; 1.5% to 2% belongs to the top ten. The material sequenced was peripheral blood, taken 28 days after the second AZD1222 dose. These receptors came from an adult who received the AZD1222 COVID-19 vaccine. The CDR3 runs from the conserved cysteine through the conserved F or W. A D gene is named only where the DNA matches it firmly. Part of the rows lack a size; the others show once, few, many or a class for expanded clones.

abundance: NA
d_gene: NA
j_gene: TRBJ1-4
v_gene: TRBV15
CDR3aa: CATSRSRANEKLFF
CDR3nt: TGTGCCACCAGCAGAAGCAGGGCGAACGAAAAACTGTTTTTT

abundance: NA
d_gene: TRBD2
j_gene: TRBJ2-7
v_gene: TRBV5-4
CDR3aa: CASSMSSGLSYEQYF
CDR3nt: TGTGCCAGCAGCATGTCTAGCGGGCTGAGCTACGAGCAGTACTTC

abundance: NA
d_gene: TRBD2
j_gene: TRBJ2-5
v_gene: TRBV19
CDR3aa: CASSRASGQETQYF
CDR3nt: TGTGCCAGTAGTAGGGCTAGCGGTCAAGAGACCCAGTACTTC

abundance: NA
d_gene: NA
j_gene: TRBJ2-7
v_gene: TRBV28
CDR3aa: CASSLKFTYEQYF
CDR3nt: TGTGCCAGCAGTTTAAAGTTCACCTACGAGCAGTACTTC

abundance: NA
d_gene: NA
j_gene: TRBJ1-2
v_gene: TRBV6-2/TRBV6-3
CDR3aa: CASSSGANYGYTF
CDR3nt: TGTGCCAGCAGTTCAGGGGCCAACTATGGCTACACCTTC

abundance: NA
d_gene: TRBD2
j_gene: TRBJ2-3
v_gene: TRBV7-2
CDR3aa: CASSLGLAGGQADTQYF
CDR3nt: TGTGCCAGCAGCTTAGGCCTAGCGGGAGGGCAAGCAGATACGCAGTATTTT

abundance: NA
d_gene: NA
j_gene: TRBJ2-7
v_gene: TRBV7-9
CDR3aa: CASSPGSGEQYF
CDR3nt: TGTGCCAGCAGCCCGGGTAGCGGCGAGCAGTACTTC

abundance: NA
d_gene: NA
j_gene: TRBJ1-3
v_gene: TRBV5-1
CDR3aa: CASSQQGNGNTIYF
CDR3nt: TGCGCCAGCAGCCAACAGGGCAACGGAAACACCATATATTTT

abundance: NA
d_gene: NA
j_gene: TRBJ1-4
v_gene: TRBV29-1
CDR3aa: CSVEMRQALFVFF
CDR3nt: TGCAGCGTTGAGATGAGACAGGCTCTTTTCGTGTTTTTT

abundance: NA
d_gene: TRBD1
j_gene: TRBJ1-2
v_gene: TRBV6-2/TRBV6-3
CDR3aa: CASSSQGAIYGYTF
CDR3nt: TGTGCCAGCAGCTCACAGGGGGCGATCTATGGCTACACCTTC

abundance: NA
d_gene: TRBD2
j_gene: TRBJ2-7
v_gene: TRBV6-5
CDR3aa: CASSLAGSSYEQYF
CDR3nt: TGTGCCAGCAGCCTAGCGGGGAGCTCCTACGAGCAGTACTTC

abundance: NA
d_gene: NA
j_gene: TRBJ2-7
v_gene: TRBV4-2
CDR3aa: CASSQDLFWTWSSYEQYF
CDR3nt: TGTGCCAGCAGCCAAGATCTTTTTTGGACTTGGAGCTCCTACGAGCAGTACTTC

abundance: NA
d_gene: TRBD1
j_gene: TRBJ1-6
v_gene: TRBV5-1
CDR3aa: CASSSGQGDNSPLHF
CDR3nt: TGCGCCAGCAGCTCCGGACAGGGCGATAATTCACCCCTCCACTTT

abundance: NA
d_gene: NA
j_gene: TRBJ2-3
v_gene: TRBV5-6
CDR3aa: CASGRDTQYF
CDR3nt: TGTGCCAGCGGGAGAGATACGCAGTATTTT

abundance: NA
d_gene: TRBD1
j_gene: TRBJ2-7
v_gene: TRBV19
CDR3aa: CASSRDRRSEQYF
CDR3nt: TGTGCCAGCAGCAGGGACAGGAGATCCGAGCAGTACTTC

abundance: NA
d_gene: TRBD1
j_gene: TRBJ1-1
v_gene: TRBV29-1
CDR3aa: CSVLGQVGTEAFF
CDR3nt: TGCAGCGTGCTGGGACAGGTAGGCACTGAAGCTTTCTTT

abundance: NA
d_gene: NA
j_gene: TRBJ1-1
v_gene: TRBV5-1
CDR3aa: CASSSGSSNTEAFF
CDR3nt: TGCGCCAGCAGCTCGGGGTCCTCAAACACTGAAGCTTTCTTT

abundance: NA
d_gene: NA
j_gene: TRBJ1-2
v_gene: TRBV19
CDR3aa: CASSPDSYGYTF
CDR3nt: TGTGCCAGTAGCCCCGACAGCTATGGCTACACCTTC

abundance: NA
d_gene: NA
j_gene: TRBJ1-1
v_gene: TRBV4-1
CDR3aa: CASSHPGHPGGAFF
CDR3nt: TGCGCCAGCAGCCATCCGGGACACCCTGGTGGGGCTTTCTTT

abundance: NA
d_gene: TRBD1
j_gene: TRBJ1-1
v_gene: TRBV18
CDR3aa: CASSADRATEAFF
CDR3nt: TGTGCCAGCTCAGCCGACAGGGCCACTGAAGCTTTCTTT

abundance: NA
d_gene: TRBD2
j_gene: TRBJ2-1
v_gene: TRBV19
CDR3aa: CASSIVPAGAHSYNEQFF
CDR3nt: TGTGCCAGTAGTATAGTCCCAGCGGGAGCGCATTCCTACAATGAGCAGTTCTTC

abundance: NA
d_gene: TRBD1
j_gene: TRBJ1-1
v_gene: TRBV24-1
CDR3aa: CAIRQGTEAFF
CDR3nt: TGTGCCATTCGACAGGGTACTGAAGCTTTCTTT

abundance: NA
d_gene: TRBD2
j_gene: TRBJ2-3
v_gene: TRBV7-8
CDR3aa: CASSSLAGTDTQYF
CDR3nt: TGTGCCAGCAGCTCACTAGCGGGCACAGATACGCAGTATTTT

abundance: NA
d_gene: NA
j_gene: TRBJ1-3
v_gene: TRBV5-8
CDR3aa: CASSLEVGFGNTIYF
CDR3nt: TGTGCCAGCAGCTTGGAGGTCGGCTTTGGAAACACCATATATTTT

abundance: NA
d_gene: TRBD2
j_gene: TRBJ2-7
v_gene: TRBV28
CDR3aa: CASSSRRTSGVTYEQYF
CDR3nt: TGTGCCAGCAGTTCTCGTCGGACTAGCGGCGTGACCTACGAGCAGTACTTC

abundance: NA
d_gene: NA
j_gene: TRBJ1-2
v_gene: TRBV2
CDR3aa: CASPAGWDYGYTF
CDR3nt: TGTGCCAGCCCCGCCGGGTGGGACTATGGCTACACCTTC

abundance: NA
d_gene: NA
j_gene: TRBJ1-1
v_gene: TRBV7-9
CDR3aa: CASSLGGTTEAFF
CDR3nt: TGTGCCAGCAGCTTGGGGGGGACCACTGAAGCTTTCTTT

abundance: NA
d_gene: TRBD1
j_gene: TRBJ1-6
v_gene: TRBV9
CDR3aa: CASSAQGGDSPLHF
CDR3nt: TGTGCCAGCAGCGCCCAGGGGGGGGACTCACCCCTCCACTTT

abundance: once
d_gene: NA
j_gene: TRBJ1-2
v_gene: TRBV10-3
CDR3aa: CAISESQGRFYGYTF
CDR3nt: TGTGCCATCAGCGAGTCCCAGGGAAGGTTCTATGGCTACACCTTC

abundance: NA
d_gene: NA
j_gene: TRBJ1-3
v_gene: TRBV30
CDR3aa: CACVLGSGNTIYF
CDR3nt: TGTGCCTGTGTGTTGGGGTCTGGAAACACCATATATTTT

abundance: NA
d_gene: NA
j_gene: TRBJ1-1
v_gene: TRBV7-6
CDR3aa: CASTVWGSGTEAFF
CDR3nt: TGTGCCAGCACCGTTTGGGGGTCGGGCACTGAAGCTTTCTTT

abundance: few
d_gene: TRBD1
j_gene: TRBJ2-5
v_gene: TRBV6-6
CDR3aa: CASSYSRTGTKETQYF
CDR3nt: TGTGCCAGCAGTTACTCGCGGACAGGAACTAAGGAGACCCAGTACTTC

abundance: NA
d_gene: TRBD1
j_gene: TRBJ1-6
v_gene: TRBV27
CDR3aa: CASFGVTGGPNSPLHF
CDR3nt: TGTGCCAGCTTCGGGGTGACAGGGGGGCCCAATTCACCCCTCCACTTT

abundance: NA
d_gene: NA
j_gene: TRBJ1-2
v_gene: TRBV30
CDR3aa: CAWTYRYGYTF
CDR3nt: TGTGCCTGGACCTACCGATATGGCTACACCTTC

abundance: NA
d_gene: NA
j_gene: TRBJ2-5
v_gene: TRBV30
CDR3aa: CAWSRRQTQETQYF
CDR3nt: TGTGCCTGGAGCCGGCGACAGACCCAAGAGACCCAGTACTTC

abundance: NA
d_gene: TRBD1
j_gene: TRBJ1-2
v_gene: TRBV5-1
CDR3aa: CASSSWTGANYGYTF
CDR3nt: TGCGCCAGCAGCTCCTGGACAGGGGCCAACTATGGCTACACCTTC

abundance: NA
d_gene: TRBD1
j_gene: TRBJ1-1
v_gene: TRBV28
CDR3aa: CASSFPHRGAFF
CDR3nt: TGTGCCAGCAGTTTCCCCCACAGGGGCGCTTTCTTT

abundance: NA
d_gene: TRBD1
j_gene: TRBJ1-1
v_gene: TRBV13
CDR3aa: CASSRGQGSTEAFF
CDR3nt: TGTGCCAGCAGCCGGGGACAGGGGAGCACTGAAGCTTTCTTT

abundance: NA
d_gene: TRBD1
j_gene: TRBJ1-1
v_gene: TRBV9
CDR3aa: CASSVVLQTGTVNTEAFF
CDR3nt: TGTGCCAGCAGCGTAGTGCTACAAACCGGGACAGTGAACACTGAAGCTTTCTTT

abundance: NA
d_gene: NA
j_gene: TRBJ2-2
v_gene: TRBV7-2
CDR3aa: CASSLNGPTSGGELFF
CDR3nt: TGTGCCAGCAGCTTAAATGGCCCGACAAGCGGCGGGGAGCTGTTTTTT

abundance: NA
d_gene: NA
j_gene: TRBJ2-6
v_gene: TRBV4-3
CDR3aa: CASSPTSGLRANVLTF
CDR3nt: TGCGCCAGCAGCCCAACAAGTGGTTTGCGGGCCAACGTCCTGACTTTC

abundance: NA
d_gene: NA
j_gene: TRBJ2-1
v_gene: TRBV4-3
CDR3aa: CASSPVGTPSYNEQFF
CDR3nt: TGCGCCAGCAGCCCGGTTGGGACACCTTCCTACAATGAGCAGTTCTTC

abundance: once
d_gene: NA
j_gene: TRBJ1-1
v_gene: TRBV10-3
CDR3aa: CAISEVRSTEAFF
CDR3nt: TGTGCCATCAGTGAGGTGCGGAGCACTGAAGCTTTCTTT

abundance: NA
d_gene: NA
j_gene: TRBJ1-1
v_gene: TRBV27
CDR3aa: CASSLWGADTEAFF
CDR3nt: TGTGCCAGCAGTTTATGGGGGGCAGACACTGAAGCTTTCTTT

abundance: NA
d_gene: TRBD1
j_gene: TRBJ1-4
v_gene: TRBV9
CDR3aa: CASSGGDRPRELFF
CDR3nt: TGTGCCAGCAGCGGGGGGGACAGACCAAGAGAACTGTTTTTT